The present T cell receptor beta chain was sequenced within a study of T-cell memory formation after mild COVID-19. CDR1 and CDR2 from the germline V gene are ENHRY and SYGVKD. This CDR3 has 16 residues. V dropped 2 bases and J dropped 6 bases, with 19 bases sitting between them. Whole-study results and caveats: CD4/CD8 balance held among clones contracting day 15 to 85, and later expanders leaned CD4+. Pre-infection memory harbored some responding clones, suggesting cross-reactive memory joined.

This clonotype was counted only a few times. Antigen specificity is unknown. TCRdb reprocessed the 5' RACE reads via MiXCR and lists one record per CDR3 protein. The table includes roughly 300,000 distinct CDR3 sequences, around 8% detected once. The J gene is TRBJ1-1, the V gene TRBV10-3, with D perhaps TRBD1 (5 bases). The TCR comes from a man aged 18 to 30 who had mild COVID-19 (a few samples of this study predate the infection). Cell type and time point are not known. The sample consisted of PBMCs or a T cell subset sorted from them (not recorded which). The CDR3 sequence is CAISETPKAGGAEAFF. DNA of the CDR3: TGTGCCATCAGTGAGACACCCAAGGCGGGGGGGGCTGAAGCTTTCTTT.